This T cell receptor beta chain was recorded in a study of T cell changes during pregnancy in multiple sclerosis. The CDR3 sequence is 14 residues long. Germline V gene lookup returns CDR1 KGHSH and CDR2 LQKENI. Trimming removed 1 base from V and 2 bases from J, with 9 bases in between. Sequencing was performed with immunoSEQ multiplex PCR; in TCRdb, only in-frame clones are kept and a portion is missing. The top ten clones hold about 1.6% of a sample with about 120,000 clones, around nine tenths of them seen once. Sequences were derived from peripheral blood, sampled in the third trimester of pregnancy. The TCR comes from a female donor with multiple sclerosis, enrolled in a pregnancy study. This chain uses TRBV18 with TRBJ2-7; a possible D gene is TRBD1 (6 bases). CDR3 in DNA: TGTGCCAGCTCACCACGTACAGGGCCCTACGAGCAGTACTTC. Translated: CASSPRTGPYEQYF.